This T cell receptor beta chain was profiled in a study of CD4 T cells in relation to SARS-CoV-2 and coronaviruses. In the study overall: Controls used an HIV-1 Nef peptide pool or no peptide.

Notes on the study in general: In roughly two thirds of donors, memory CD4+ clonotypes crossrecognized SARS-CoV-2 and at least one common cold coronavirus spike.

This clone was recorded once. The antigen remains undetermined. The unexposed donors gave CD4+ T cells in about 2010-2019, prior to COVID-19. CD4+ T cells were isolated from the cells after about 11 days of culture. Unexposed-donor CD4+ T cells were probed with SARS-CoV-2 S/N and four cold-coronavirus spikes, cells permitting. Looked up from germline, CDR1 is SGHRS and CDR2 is YFSETQ. Trimming at V came to 4 bases and at J to 0 bases, leaving 3 bases not matched to a gene. This CDR3 spans 14 amino acids. Produced via immunoSEQ multiplex PCR; TCRdb's table is partial and in-frame only. The data show around 25,000 clones, approximately 82% seen once.

The rearrangement uses TRBV5-1 and TRBJ2-7; 8 bases are a match to TRBD1. This receptor was identified in a human donor in good health. Sequenced: CD4+ T cells from PBMCs, cultured in vitro. The CDR3 coding sequence is TGCGCCAGCAGCCGGACAGGGAGCTCCTACGAGCAGTACTTC. Translation gives CASSRTGSSYEQYF.